The 21 T cell receptor beta chains below come from one sample, sequenced in a study of blood T cell repertoires in COVID-19. The data were produced by immunoSEQ multiplex PCR, yet TCRdb's version contains in-frame clones alone and is incomplete. The table records about 81,000 clones, around 88% of them present only once. Sequencing used peripheral blood. These receptors all come from a woman of 80 years or more with acute or convalescent COVID-19.

The V call is TRBV5-1, the J call TRBJ1-1; 7 nucleotides match TRBD1. Losses at the gene ends were 6 bases for V and 7 bases for J; bases not matched to a gene: 9. Per germline, CDR1 SGHRS and CDR2 YFSETQ. The length of the CDR3 is 13 residues. The CDR3 coding sequence is TGCGCCAGCAACAGAGGGGGCGGAGGTGAAGCTTTCTTT. The encoded protein is CASNRGGGGEAFF. Supplemented by reference TRBV5-1 and TRBJ1-1, the full variable domain reads KAGVTQTPRYLIKTRGQQVTLSCSPISGHRSVSWYQQTPGQGLQFLFEYFSETQRNKGNFPGRFSGRQFSNSRSEMNVSTLELGDSALYLCASNRGGGGEAFFGQGTRLTVV.

This clone was observed once. The chain uses TRBV4-1 and TRBJ1-1; 7 bases are a match to TRBD1. CDR1 is MGHRA and CDR2 is YSYEKL in the germline V gene. Trimming cost V 2 bases and J 12 bases; bases outside gene matches: 6. This CDR3 contains 12 residues. The DNA for the CDR3 is TGCGCCAGCAGCCAAACTGACAGGGCCCCTTTCTTT. This translates into CASSQTDRAPFF.

The gene calls are TRBV7-3 and TRBJ1-4; D remains unclear. Deletions cut 5 bases from V and 8 bases from J, with 12 bases between. CDR1 is SGHTA, CDR2 FQGTGA, per germline. This CDR3 contains 13 residues. Here the CDR3 reads CASSTGVGEKLFF. The DNA for the CDR3 is TGTGCCAGCAGCACCGGGGTGGGCGAAAAACTGTTTTTT.

The chain is built from TRBV18 and TRBJ2-7; 7 bases match TRBD1. The CDR3 is 15 amino acids. After removal of 3 bases from V and 2 bases from J, the junction contained 7 bases not matched to a gene. CDR1 and CDR2 (germline): KGHSH, LQKENI. CDR3 amino acids: CASSPSQGFPYEQYF. The CDR3 bases are TGTGCCAGCTCACCCTCACAGGGGTTTCCCTACGAGCAGTACTTC.

The rearrangement uses TRBV19 and TRBJ2-3; 13 nucleotides match TRBD2. Germline assignment: CDR1 LNHDA and CDR2 SQIVND (reference sequence). This CDR3 has 15 residues. V gave up 3 bases and J gave up 5 bases; unmatched junction bases: 2. The CDR3, as DNA: TGTGCCAGTAGTATTAGGACTAGCGGGGGAGATACGCAGTATTTT. Translating gives CASSIRTSGGDTQYF.

This chain connects TRBV5-1 to TRBJ2-7; D may be TRBD1 (5 bases). This CDR3 has 13 amino acids. The V end lost 3 bases, the J end lost 3 bases, and 10 bases lay between the germline ends. Looked up from germline, CDR1 is SGHRS and CDR2 is YFSETQ. The CDR3 spells CASSSYQGYEQYF. The CDR3 coding sequence is TGCGCCAGCAGCTCGTACCAGGGCTACGAGCAGTACTTC.

This chain joins TRBV27 and TRBJ1-5; D is perhaps TRBD1 (6 bases). This CDR3 comprises 15 residues. Looked up from germline, CDR1 is MNHEY and CDR2 is SMNVEV (reference sequence). The V end lost 5 bases, the J end lost 2 bases, and 13 bases lay between the germline ends. The DNA of the CDR3 is TGTGCCAGCAGTCCTTTTAGACAGGGCAATCAGCCCCAGCATTTT. Translation gives CASSPFRQGNQPQHF.

The chain couples TRBV5-1 to TRBJ1-5; 9 bases are a match to TRBD1. This CDR3 region has 14 residues. V trimming: 5 bases; J trimming: 10 bases; junction bases outside the gene matches: 10. Germline assignment: CDR1 SGHRS and CDR2 YFSETQ. The CDR3 DNA reads TGCGCCAGCAGGCCGGGACAGGGTTTCGAACCCCAGCATTTT. It encodes CASRPGQGFEPQHF.

To note about this clone: At one end, the junction sequence differs from germline, possibly due to a read error. The J gene is TRBJ2-5, the V gene TRBV7-7; the match to TRBD2 covers 12 bases. The germline V gene encodes CDR1 SSHAT and CDR2 FNYEAQ (reference sequence). The CDR3 length is 16 residues. As DNA, the CDR3 is TGTGCTAGCAGCTTGGGACTAGCGGGCGTTGCGGAGACCCAGTACTTC. Translated, it gives CASSLGLAGVAETQYF. Combining the CDR3 with reference TRBV7-7 and TRBJ2-5 gives the whole variable domain GAGVSQSPRYKVTKRGQDVTLRCDPISSHATLYWYQQALGQGPEFLTYFNYEAQPDKSGLPSDRFSAERPEGSISTLTIQRTEQRDSAMYRCASSLGLAGVAETQYFGPGTRLLVL.

This sequence joins TRBV30 and TRBJ2-7; 7 nucleotides align to TRBD1. The CDR3 extends over 16 amino acids. The trim removed 0 bases at V and 4 bases at J, leaving 12 bases unmatched. Germline CDR1 and CDR2: GTSNPN and SVGIG (reference sequence). CDR3 sequence reads: CAWSVHPRGGRYEQYF. For the CDR3, the DNA is TGTGCCTGGAGTGTACATCCTCGAGGGGGCCGATACGAGCAGTACTTC.

V usage is TRBV19 and J usage is TRBJ1-2; 10 nucleotides match TRBD1. Germline V gene sequence: CDR1 LNHDA, CDR2 SQIVND (reference sequence). Trimming cost V 5 bases and J 1 base; bases outside gene matches: 13. The CDR3 contains 18 residues. CDR3 DNA sequence: TGTGCCAGTAGTCCAACGGGACAGGGGTCATATTTTAACTATGGCTACACCTTC. Translation: CASSPTGQGSYFNYGYTF. The full variable domain, completed using reference TRBV19 and TRBJ1-2, is DGGITQSPKYLFRKEGQNVTLSCEQNLNHDAMYWYRQDPGQGLRLIYYSQIVNDFQKGDIAEGYSVSREKKESFPLTVTSAQKNPTAFYLCASSPTGQGSYFNYGYTFGSGTRLTVV.

The chain's CDR3 is CASSVTASTDTQYF. The DNA of the CDR3 is TGTGCCAGCAGCGTGACAGCTAGCACAGATACGCAGTATTTT. The chain uses TRBV11-2 and TRBJ2-3; a weak D match, TRBD1 (5 bases). This CDR3 spans 14 amino acids. Germline CDR1 is SGHAT and CDR2 is FQNNGV. Trimming stripped 5 bases from V and 0 bases from J, with 9 bases between.

This chain joins TRBV19 and TRBJ2-5; TRBD1 aligns across 12 bases. V shed 5 bases and J 5 bases; nucleotides not matched to a gene: 6. Per the germline V gene, CDR1 is LNHDA and CDR2 is SQIVND (reference sequence). The CDR3 is 15 residues long. This chain's CDR3 is CASSGRDRGRETQYF. The CDR3 nucleotides read TGTGCCAGTAGTGGCCGGGACAGGGGGCGGGAGACCCAGTACTTC.

The rearrangement uses TRBV11-2 and TRBJ2-3; 8 bases align to TRBD1. Looked up from germline, CDR1 is SGHAT and CDR2 is FQNNGV. The CDR3 runs 16 residues. V lost 4 bases, J lost 2 bases, and 8 bases stayed unmatched. The CDR3 reads CASSYRDRRYTDTQYF. The CDR3 DNA sequence: TGTGCCAGCAGCTACCGGGACAGGCGATACACAGATACGCAGTATTTT.

V and J are TRBV7-8 and TRBJ2-3; the D is unclear. V was pared by 8 bases and J by 6 bases, with 18 bases between. The CDR3 contains 14 residues. Per the germline V gene, CDR1 is SGHVS and CDR2 is FQNEAQ. The CDR3 sequence is CASGSERPWDTQYF. CDR3 DNA sequence: TGTGCCAGCGGTTCCGAGCGACCTTGGGATACGCAGTATTTT.

The chain recombines TRBV11-3 with TRBJ2-5; 11 bases align to TRBD2. The ends lost 5 bases at V and 2 bases at J; junction bases unmatched: 10. Germline V gene lookup returns CDR1 SGHNT and CDR2 YENEEA. The CDR3 is 17 residues long. The CDR3 spells CASSPGRLAGGQETQYF. CDR3 in DNA: TGTGCCAGCAGCCCCGGGAGGCTAGCGGGGGGACAAGAGACCCAGTACTTC.

This clone is a singleton in its sample. The chain has TRBV5-4 and TRBJ2-1, with D perhaps matching TRBD1 (5 bases). This CDR3 is built from 15 residues. Germline V gene data show CDR1 as SGHNT and CDR2 as YYREEE (reference sequence). V gave up 1 base and J gave up 4 bases, with 12 bases separating them. The CDR3 protein is CASSLQGPVYNEQFF. DNA of the CDR3: TGTGCCAGCAGCTTGCAGGGTCCCGTGTACAATGAGCAGTTCTTC. Drawing the rest from reference TRBV5-4 and TRBJ2-1, the complete variable domain is ETGVTQSPTHLIKTRGQQVTLRCSSQSGHNTVSWYQQALGQGPQFIFQYYREEENGRGNFPPRFSGLQFPNYSSELNVNALELDDSALYLCASSLQGPVYNEQFFGPGTRLTVL.

V usage is TRBV4-2 and J usage is TRBJ1-2, with a possible D match to TRBD1 (5 bases). Trimming cost V 0 bases and J 6 bases, with 14 bases left between them. The germline CDR1 and CDR2 sequences are LGHNA and YNFKEQ. CDR3 size: 15 residues. The CDR3 coding sequence is TGTGCCAGCAGCCAAGAGCAGGGTCGCGGGGATGGCTACACCTTC. Protein product: CASSQEQGRGDGYTF.

The CDR3: CASSPDGQYNSPLHF. The CDR3 DNA is TGTGCCAGCAGCCCGGACGGACAATATAATTCACCCCTCCACTTT. V is TRBV9 and J is TRBJ1-6; weak D call: TRBD1 (5 bases). The V gene lost 4 bases and the J gene lost 4 bases, with 12 bases spanning the gap. Germline CDR1 SGDLS, CDR2 YYNGEE. The CDR3 totals 15 residues. The variable domain in full, completed from reference TRBV9 and TRBJ1-6, reads DSGVTQTPKHLITATGQRVTLRCSPRSGDLSVYWYQQSLDQGLQFLIQYYNGEERAKGNILERFSAQQFPDLHSELNLSSLELGDSALYFCASSPDGQYNSPLHFGNGTRLTVT.

CDR3 nucleotides: TGTGCCAGTAGTATGGGGGCTAGCGGGACCTACGAGCAGTACTTC. The encoded protein is CASSMGASGTYEQYF. This rearrangement joins TRBV19 to TRBJ2-7; TRBD2 aligns across 9 bases. Germline V gene sequence: CDR1 LNHDA, CDR2 SQIVND (reference sequence). J lost 2 bases, V lost 3 bases, and 5 bases had no gene match. The CDR3 length is 15 residues.

The V and J genes are TRBV2 and TRBJ2-5; D gene unclear. In germline, CDR1 is SNHLY, CDR2 FYNNEI. V was clipped by 6 bases and J by 2 bases, with 4 bases between them. This CDR3 comprises 11 residues. CDR3 protein: CASRAQETQYF. CDR3 DNA sequence: TGTGCCAGCAGGGCTCAAGAGACCCAGTACTTC.